The 20 T cell receptor beta chains reported below all come from one sample, sequenced in a study of blood T cells in healthy people across ages. Using a J-beta primer mix together with a sample-barcoded 5' primer, a second PCR was run for roughly 6 to 11 cycles. TCRdb called the 5' RACE reads again in MiXCR, with one record for every CDR3 protein. Of roughly 700,000 distinct CDR3 sequences listed, approximately 50% are singletons. The sequencing input was blood. The receptors here all came from a woman aged 55-69 years in good health.

The rearrangement links TRBV12-5 to TRBJ2-7, with 10 bases matching TRBD1. This CDR3 region has 16 residues. Germline V gives CDR1 LGHNT, CDR2 FRNRAP. The junction had 4 bases not matched to a gene; V was cut back by 0 bases and J by 2 bases. The CDR3 DNA sequence: TGTGCTAGTGGTTTGGTAACGGGACAGGGGCCCTACGAGCAGTACTTC. Its protein is CASGLVTGQGPYEQYF.

V and J are TRBV3-1 and TRBJ2-3, with 7 bases that match TRBD1. This CDR3 spans 20 amino acids. Germline assignment: CDR1 LGHDT and CDR2 YNNKEL (reference sequence). With 3 bases clipped from V and 1 base from J, the junction kept 19 bases outside the gene matches. The CDR3 DNA follows: TGTGCCAGCAGCCATGGATTCGGGACAGAGGTCCCTGGACGCACAGATACGCAGTATTTT. Its translation is CASSHGFGTEVPGRTDTQYF.

The chain uses TRBV24-1 and TRBJ2-1; D may be TRBD2 (6 bases). V was pared by 6 bases and J by 2 bases, with 16 bases between. Germline-derived CDR1 and CDR2 are KGHDR and SFDVKD. The CDR3 spans 16 residues. The CDR3 reads CATSLPEGRAYNEQFF. CDR3 in DNA: TGTGCCACCAGTCTTCCGGAGGGCCGTGCCTACAATGAGCAGTTCTTC.

A few counts support this clonotype. V usage is TRBV28 and J usage is TRBJ2-1; maybe TRBD2 (7 bases). Per the germline V gene, CDR1 is MDHEN and CDR2 is SYDVKM. CDR3 length equals 16 residues. V shed 2 bases and J shed 0 bases, with 11 bases lying between them. DNA of the CDR3: TGTGCCAGCAGTTTACGGGGGGCCAGCTCCTACAATGAGCAGTTCTTC. Translated: CASSLRGASSYNEQFF.

This chain joins TRBV3-1 and TRBJ2-7, with D possibly matching TRBD1 (6 bases). The germline V gene has CDR1 LGHDT and CDR2 YNNKEL (reference sequence). The CDR3 sequence is 13 residues long. V was shortened by 0 bases and J by 10 bases, with 13 bases between the two germline ends. Written as DNA, the CDR3 is TGTGCCAGCAGCCAAGAAAGGGGGATGAGACAGTACTTC. Protein sequence: CASSQERGMRQYF.

This clonotype came up a few times. The gene calls are TRBV7-9 and TRBJ2-7; 8 bases fit TRBD1. The CDR3 has 19 residues. Germline trimming cut 5 bases from V and 6 bases from J; bases unmatched to any gene: 24. From germline, CDR1 is SEHNR and CDR2 FQNEAQ (reference sequence). CDR3 coding DNA: TGTGCCAGCAGCCCAAGGAGTATCAGGGGGCGAGTGCCAGTCGGCGAGCAGTACTTC. This gives the protein CASSPRSIRGRVPVGEQYF.

The V call is TRBV21-1, the J call TRBJ2-7; the table names TRBD2, a call not compared with the DNA. The J call may not be correct, given that the DNA end is closer to TRBJ2-5. TRBV21-1 constitutes a pseudogene. The CDR3 covers 18 residues. The CDR3 DNA sequence: TGTGCCAGCAACCGAGGGAAAACTAGCGGGAGAAGGGTAGAGACCCAGTACTTC. Encoded protein: CASNRGKTSGRRVETQYF.

The chain couples TRBV4-1 to TRBJ2-1; perhaps TRBD2 as D (6 bases). The V and J ends lost 7 bases and 0 bases respectively, with 13 bases between them. CDR1 is MGHRA and CDR2 is YSYEKL in the germline V gene. The CDR3 extends over 15 amino acids. CDR3 nucleotide sequence: TGCGCCAGCAACCCTAGCGAGAGCTCCTACAATGAGCAGTTCTTC. It encodes CASNPSESSYNEQFF.

CDR3 sequence: CASSPEYGVFNYGYTF. CDR3 DNA sequence: TGTGCCAGCAGTCCCGAATATGGGGTTTTTAACTATGGCTACACCTTC. The chain uses TRBV27 and TRBJ1-2; D unresolved. V lost 5 bases, J lost 1 base, and 17 bases lay in between. Germline V lookup: CDR1 MNHEY, CDR2 SMNVEV (reference sequence). This CDR3 contains 16 residues.

In regard to this clonotype: At one end the junction does not follow the germline gene, possibly because of a read error. The rearrangement links TRBV3-1 to TRBJ2-1, with 8 bases matching TRBD1. The germline V gene encodes CDR1 LGHDT and CDR2 YNNKEL (reference sequence). This CDR3 has 15 residues. CDR3 coding DNA: TGTGCCAGCAGCCAGCGGACAGGGCGCCGGGATGAGCAGGTCTTC. Protein: CASSQRTGRRDEQVF.

This clonotype was seen a single time. V gene TRBV27 combines with J gene TRBJ2-1; maybe TRBD1 (5 bases). Deletions cut 4 bases from V and 0 bases from J, with 16 bases between. The germline V gene encodes CDR1 MNHEY and CDR2 SMNVEV (reference sequence). CDR3 size: 17 residues. The CDR3: CASSSSATANSYNEQFF. CDR3 sequence (DNA): TGTGCCAGCAGTTCCTCCGCGACAGCAAACTCCTACAATGAGCAGTTCTTC.

The sample holds a few counts of this clonotype. The genes are TRBV29-1 and TRBJ2-5, with D possibly matching TRBD1 (6 bases). The CDR3 has 14 amino acids. The V and J ends lost 3 bases and 5 bases respectively, with 16 bases between them. Germline values: CDR1 SQVTM, CDR2 ANQGSEA. CDR3 residues: CSVDGGNSKETQYF. CDR3 coding DNA: TGCAGCGTTGATGGGGGCAATTCAAAGGAGACCCAGTACTTC.

The rearrangement joins TRBV9 to TRBJ2-3, with D possibly being TRBD1 or TRBD2 (5 bases each). The CDR3 is 14 amino acids. Germline V lookup: CDR1 SGDLS, CDR2 YYNGEE. V was pared by 4 bases and J by 2 bases, with 11 bases between. CDR3 region: CASSPRDATDTQYF. CDR3 nucleotide sequence: TGTGCCAGCAGCCCCAGGGACGCCACAGATACGCAGTATTTT.

V and J are TRBV7-9 and TRBJ2-7; D is perhaps TRBD1 (5 bases). Germline CDR1 SEHNR, CDR2 FQNEAQ (reference sequence). Between the trimmed V and J ends, which lost 5 bases and 6 bases, there was a span of 17 bases. The CDR3 loop spans 14 amino acids. The CDR3 sequence: CASSLDSPLREQYF. DNA for the CDR3: TGTGCCAGCAGCCTCGACAGTCCTCTACGCGAGCAGTACTTC.

The chain carries TRBV27 and TRBJ1-1; 9 nucleotides agree with TRBD1. This CDR3 region has 14 residues. Germline values: CDR1 MNHEY, CDR2 SMNVEV (reference sequence). With 6 bases clipped from V and 6 bases from J, the junction kept 8 bases outside the gene matches. The CDR3 DNA reads TGTGCCAGCAGCCCCCGGACAGGGGTCGCTGAAGCTTTCTTT. Its protein product is CASSPRTGVAEAFF.

This clonotype was seen a single time. The chain combines TRBV9 with TRBJ2-3, with D possibly being TRBD1 (6 bases). The V gene's germline CDR1 is SGDLS and CDR2 YYNGEE. Trimming pared 4 bases from V and 2 bases from J, leaving 17 bases between. The CDR3 covers 16 residues. This CDR3 is CASSPRQARVTDTQYF. As DNA, the CDR3 is TGTGCCAGCAGCCCCCGACAGGCGAGAGTCACAGATACGCAGTATTTT.

The chain recombines TRBV20-1 with TRBJ2-3; D gene uncertain. Germline lookup yields CDR1 DFQATT and CDR2 SNEGSKA (reference sequence). The CDR3 is 15 amino acids. V lost 6 bases and J lost 2, with 18 bases in between. The CDR3 coding sequence is TGCAGTGCCAGAATATCCCAAATTAACACAGATACGCAGTATTTT. It codes for CSARISQINTDTQYF.

The chain joins TRBV4-2 to TRBJ2-3; D might be TRBD2 (6 bases). CDR3 length: 17 residues. Looked up from germline, CDR1 is LGHNA and CDR2 is YNFKEQ. V was cut by 0 bases and J by 4 bases, with 17 bases left in between. The DNA of the CDR3 is TGTGCCAGCAGCCAAGATGGGGCCCTAGCGAAACCAGATACGCAGTATTTT. Its translation is CASSQDGALAKPDTQYF.

This clonotype occurred a few times. The chain recombines TRBV20-1 with TRBJ1-1; possible D gene TRBD1, 5 bases. CDR1 and CDR2 (germline): DFQATT, SNEGSKA (reference sequence). This CDR3 spans 14 amino acids. Trimming shortened V by 1 base and J by 4 bases, and 13 bases separated the two germline ends. As DNA, the CDR3 is TGCAGTGCTAGAGTAGGAGGGACCGTCACTGAAGCTTTCTTT. Protein: CSARVGGTVTEAFF.

The chain joins TRBV20-1 to TRBJ1-2; TRBD1 might be the D (5 bases). With 1 base removed from V and 2 bases from J, the gap between germline ends came to 17 bases. CDR3 length: 16 residues. The germline gives CDR1 DFQATT, CDR2 SNEGSKA (reference sequence). CDR3 sequence reads: CSARAGTPGANYGYTF. The CDR3 coding sequence is TGCAGTGCTAGAGCTGGAACCCCCGGGGCAAACTATGGCTACACCTTC.